This T cell receptor beta chain was obtained from a study of human T cells and chemical hapten exposure. Study details: Alopecia areata, totalis or universalis affected patients who were mostly female.

The time point: patch test 3, about 24 weeks after DPC sensitization. Regarding treatment: therapeutic diphenylcyclopropenone sensitization with weekly scalp DPC. This CDR3 region has 15 residues. The V gene's germline CDR1 is SQVTM and CDR2 ANQGSEA. Trimming cost V 4 bases and J 0 bases, with 13 bases left between them. Via MiXCR, TCRdb re-called the RACE reads, giving one row per CDR3 protein. The repertoire holds about 170,000 distinct CDR3 sequences, 25% to 35% seen once, with around 1.9% in the top ten. This clonotype was seen only a few times. The TCR originated in a woman between 18 and 29 years old with alopecia areata. Some clones in this sample may be carry-over from other donors' samples. This specimen consisted of whole blood, obtained in connection with sensitization to the hapten diphenylcyclopropenone (DPC). The gene calls are TRBV29-1 and TRBJ1-5, with a weak D call TRBD1 (5 bases). Here the CDR3 DNA reads TGCAGCGTTGTTGTGCAGGGTGGTAGCAATCAGCCCCAGCATTTT. Encoded protein: CSVVVQGGSNQPQHF.